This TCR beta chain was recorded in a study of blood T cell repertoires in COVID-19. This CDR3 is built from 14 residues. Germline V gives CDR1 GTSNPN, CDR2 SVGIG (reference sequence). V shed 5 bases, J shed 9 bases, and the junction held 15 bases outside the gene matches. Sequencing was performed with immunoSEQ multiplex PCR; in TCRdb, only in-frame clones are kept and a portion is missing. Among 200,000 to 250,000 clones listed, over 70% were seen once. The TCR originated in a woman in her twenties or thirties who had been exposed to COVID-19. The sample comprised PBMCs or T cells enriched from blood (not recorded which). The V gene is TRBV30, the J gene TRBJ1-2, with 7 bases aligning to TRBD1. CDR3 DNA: TGTGCCTGGTCCTCGACAGGGCGGAACTCTCGCTACACCTTC. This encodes CAWSSTGRNSRYTF. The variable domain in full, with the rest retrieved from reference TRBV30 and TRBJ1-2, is SQTIHQWPATLVQPVGSPLSLECTVEGTSNPNLYWYRQAAGRGLQLLFYSVGIGQISSEVPQNLSASRPQDRQFILSSKKLLLSDSGFYLCAWSSTGRNSRYTFGSGTRLTVV.